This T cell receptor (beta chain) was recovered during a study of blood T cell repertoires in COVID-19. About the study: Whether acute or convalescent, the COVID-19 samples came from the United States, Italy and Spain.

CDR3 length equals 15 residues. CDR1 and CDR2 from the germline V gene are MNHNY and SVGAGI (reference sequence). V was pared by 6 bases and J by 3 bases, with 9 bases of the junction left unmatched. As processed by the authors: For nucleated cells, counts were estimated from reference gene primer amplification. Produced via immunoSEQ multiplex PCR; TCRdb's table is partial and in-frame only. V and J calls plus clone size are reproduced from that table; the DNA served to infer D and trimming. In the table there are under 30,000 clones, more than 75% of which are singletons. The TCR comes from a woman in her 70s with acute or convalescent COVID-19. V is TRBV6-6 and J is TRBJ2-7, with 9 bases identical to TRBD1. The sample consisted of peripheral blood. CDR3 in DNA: TGTGCCAGCAGCTCCGGACAGGGGCTCAACTACGAGCAGTACTTC. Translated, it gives CASSSGQGLNYEQYF.